Following are 12 T cell receptor beta chains from one sample sequenced in a study of human T cells and chemical hapten exposure. Time point noted: patch test 3, about 24 weeks after DPC sensitization. Treatment in this sample: therapeutic diphenylcyclopropenone sensitization with weekly scalp DPC. Using its own MiXCR run on the RACE reads, TCRdb lists one record per CDR3 protein. Of about 190,000 distinct CDR3 sequences listed, around a quarter are singletons. The sample consisted of whole blood, taken in connection with sensitization to the hapten diphenylcyclopropenone (DPC). The receptors come from a woman between 40 and 55 years old with alopecia areata. Some clones in this sample may be carry-over from other donors' samples.

Details on this clonotype: The DNA is left out, because the CDR3 cannot be placed on it with certainty; the CDR3 is given as TCRdb lists it. V and J are TRBV2 and TRBJ2-3; the table assigns TRBD1, which was not confirmed against the DNA. Ends included, the CDR3 has 13 residues. Germline V gene lookup returns CDR1 SNHLY and CDR2 FYNNEI. The CDR3 spells CASSVGGGSSGYF.

V gene TRBV24-1 combines with J gene TRBJ2-3, with D tentatively TRBD1 (5 bases). The V end lost 3 bases, the J end lost 3 bases, and 9 bases lay between the germline ends. CDR1 KGHDR and CDR2 SFDVKD come from the germline V gene. The CDR3 runs 14 residues. CDR3 in DNA: TGTGCCACCAGTGATGGACAAGTAACAGATACGCAGTATTTT. Translated: CATSDGQVTDTQYF.

The genes are TRBV27 and TRBJ1-1; D remains unclear. This CDR3 has 15 amino acids. Deletions cut 5 bases from V and 2 bases from J, with 15 bases between. Per the germline V gene, CDR1 is MNHEY and CDR2 is SMNVEV (reference sequence). DNA of the CDR3: TGTGCCAGCAGTCCCCCCCCGGGATTTAACACTGAAGCTTTCTTT. Protein sequence: CASSPPPGFNTEAFF.

V and J are TRBV7-2 and TRBJ2-7; D not certain. Trimming shortened V by 1 base and J by 1 base, and 11 bases separated the two germline ends. Germline CDR1 SGHTA, CDR2 FQGNSA. CDR3 length: 15 residues. In DNA form, the CDR3 reads TGTGCCAGCAGCTTAGGGATGGACCCTTCCTACGAGCAGTACTTC. This sequence encodes CASSLGMDPSYEQYF.

The chain combines TRBV10-3 with TRBJ2-5, with D unresolved. V lost 3 bases to trimming and J lost 2 bases, with 10 bases between them. Germline values: CDR1 ENHRY, CDR2 SYGVKD. The length of the CDR3 is 14 residues. The CDR3 region is CAISDVGSQETQYF. Here the CDR3 DNA reads TGTGCCATCAGTGATGTTGGCAGTCAAGAGACCCAGTACTTC.

This clonotype was recorded a few times. The genes are TRBV6-5 and TRBJ2-1, with D uncertain. The CDR3 is 13 residues long. Germline lookup yields CDR1 MNHEY and CDR2 SVGAGI. V was cut by 3 bases and J by 9 bases, with 12 bases left in between. The CDR3 sequence is CASSYLRNGEQFF. In DNA form, the CDR3 reads TGTGCCAGCAGTTATTTAAGGAACGGTGAGCAGTTCTTC.

This clonotype was observed many times. V usage is TRBV10-3 and J usage is TRBJ2-5, with D perhaps TRBD1 (6 bases). Trimming left V 6 bases short and J 5 bases short, with 22 bases between. This CDR3 spans 16 amino acids. Germline CDR1 is ENHRY and CDR2 is SYGVKD. CDR3 region: CAISSPQGFSPETQYF. The CDR3 DNA follows: TGTGCCATCAGCTCCCCACAGGGATTCTCCCCCGAGACCCAGTACTTC.

The chain has TRBV7-9 and TRBJ2-5; D may be TRBD2 (6 bases). Germline loops: CDR1 SEHNR, CDR2 FQNEAQ (reference sequence). The ends were cut back, 5 bases at V and 5 bases at J, with 15 bases in the middle. CDR3 length: 14 residues. For the CDR3, the DNA is TGTGCCAGCAGCCAAAATAGGAGGGCGGAGACCCAGTACTTC. Its protein is CASSQNRRAETQYF.

The chain recombines TRBV20-1 with TRBJ1-2; no clear D gene. Germline values: CDR1 DFQATT, CDR2 SNEGSKA (reference sequence). The CDR3 has 14 amino acids. The V end was cut by 8 bases, the J end by 4 bases, with 20 bases between. This CDR3 reads CSQSRAVRSYGYTF. In DNA, the CDR3 is TGCAGTCAAAGCCGGGCCGTAAGGTCCTATGGCTACACCTTC.

This clonotype was observed a few times. The chain has TRBV20-1 and TRBJ1-1; D ambiguous. The V gene lost 2 bases and the J gene lost 2 bases, with 15 bases spanning the gap. Germline lookup yields CDR1 DFQATT and CDR2 SNEGSKA (reference sequence). The CDR3 extends over 15 amino acids. The CDR3, as DNA: TGCAGTGCTAGATCCGCGAGGGCTTTTAACACTGAAGCTTTCTTT. This translates into CSARSARAFNTEAFF.

This clonotype showed up just a few times. The genes are TRBV6-5 and TRBJ2-7, with D unclear. The CDR3 length is 15 residues. CDR1 and CDR2 (germline): MNHEY, SVGAGI. The V end lost 0 bases, the J end lost 3 bases, and 12 bases lay between the germline ends. The CDR3 protein is CASSYSTAVDYEQYF. The CDR3 nucleotides read TGTGCCAGCAGTTACTCGACGGCGGTAGACTACGAGCAGTACTTC.

The rearrangement links TRBV29-1 to TRBJ2-1; 8 nucleotides line up with TRBD1. J was trimmed by 7 bases and V by 4 bases; bases with no gene match: 6. From germline, CDR1 is SQVTM and CDR2 ANQGSEA. CDR3 length: 13 residues. CDR3 sequence (DNA): TGCAGCGTTGGACAGGGGAACTTTAATGAGCAGTTCTTC. Translation gives CSVGQGNFNEQFF.